This TCR beta chain stems from a study of persistence of HIV-infected CD4 T cells. Findings of the study overall: Compared with CD3/CD28-stimulated cells, CMV- and Gag-responding cells showed lower TCRbeta richness.

This was the immunoSEQ version 4 assay in survey mode. Template was genomic DNA at around 9.7 ng/uL, with up to roughly 1 ug used per sample. Profiling relied on immunoSEQ multiplex PCR, and the TCRdb table lists in-frame clones only, not all of them. The sample carries under 15,000 clones, approximately 75% recorded once. A remark on this clone: Its matching antigen is unknown.

The stimulus was lysate of CMV-infected fibroblasts, around 10 ug/mL. Sorting of responding CD4+ T cells relied on upregulated CD40 ligand together with CD69. Adults with HIV-1 started suppressive ART while chronically infected. Inclusion required CMV-positive serology and CD4+ counts above 400 cells/uL. CDR3 length: 13 residues. In germline, CDR1 is MDHEN, CDR2 SYDVKM. V gave up 8 bases and J gave up 5 bases, with 15 bases separating them. The V and J genes are TRBV28 and TRBJ2-5; D is undetermined. This clonotype originated in an adult man with HIV who was CMV-seropositive. The input for sequencing was CD4+ T cells sorted from PBMCs after roughly 18-hour stimulation, taken from a patient who received antiretroviral therapy. The CDR3 region is CASYGAATETQYF. In DNA, the CDR3 is TGTGCCAGCTACGGAGCAGCAACGGAGACCCAGTACTTC.